A selection of T cell receptor beta chains follows, all from one sample in a study of blood T cell repertoires in COVID-19. The protocol was immunoSEQ multiplex PCR, while the TCRdb copy is restricted to in-frame clones and leaves out a portion. This table has about 330,000 clones, over 75% appearing once. Sequencing input: peripheral blood. Receptors were obtained from a woman in her forties or fifties with active or convalescent COVID-19. Each CDR3 is given with its conserved first and last residue. D genes are given only for firm matches. Expanded clones are given a class, and other clones once, few, many or no size at all.

D	V	size	J	DNA	CDR3
NA	TRBV30	NA	TRBJ1-3	TGTGCCTGGGGTGGAGTCCTCGTAAACACCATATATTTT	CAWGGVLVNTIYF
NA	TRBV7-8	NA	TRBJ2-7	TGTGCCAGCAGCTTTAGGGCGGGCGTGGAGCAGTACTTC	CASSFRAGVEQYF
NA	TRBV6-5	once	TRBJ1-4	TGTGCCAGCAGTTGGACCAGGGGTCCTAATGAAAAACTGTTTTTT	CASSWTRGPNEKLFF
NA	TRBV19	NA	TRBJ2-3	TGTGCCAGTAGCGTTGGCCCCCTCACAGATACGCAGTATTTT	CASSVGPLTDTQYF
TRBD1	TRBV9	NA	TRBJ2-1	TGTGCCAGCAGCGCCCCTAGGACAGGGGGTGTGGCGGGAGGTCACAATGAGCAGTTCTTC	CASSAPRTGGVAGGHNEQFF
NA	TRBV6-1	NA	TRBJ2-6	TGTGCCAGCAGTGAATATCTCCCCTCTGGGGCCAACGTCCTGACTTTC	CASSEYLPSGANVLTF
TRBD1	TRBV28	NA	TRBJ1-5	TGTGCCAGCAGAATGGGACAGGGTAGCAATCAGCCCCAGCATTTT	CASRMGQGSNQPQHF
NA	TRBV7-2	NA	TRBJ2-3	TGTGCCAGTTGCGGTTCCCTTCTCGATACGCAGTATTTT	CASCGSLLDTQYF
NA	TRBV18	NA	TRBJ1-4	TGTGCCAGCTCACGCCTACAAGGGGAGGAGGGAGCTGAAAAACTGTTTTTT	CASSRLQGEEGAEKLFF
NA	TRBV2	NA	TRBJ1-2	TGTGCCAGCAGGAGGGGAGGCACCAACTATGGCTACACCTTC	CASRRGGTNYGYTF
NA	TRBV18	NA	TRBJ2-2	TGTGCCAGCTCACCACCTAGTCGGGAGCTGTTTTTT	CASSPPSRELFF
NA	TRBV28	NA	TRBJ1-1	TGTGCCAGCAGCGTCATGAGGGCTACTAACACTGAAGCTTTCTTT	CASSVMRATNTEAFF
NA	TRBV10-3	once	TRBJ1-1	TGTGCCATCAGGGACACAGCGAACACTGAAGCTTTCTTT	CAIRDTANTEAFF
NA	TRBV5-5	NA	TRBJ1-5	TGTGCCAGCAGCTTGGCCCTGGGACTCAATCAGCCCCAGCATTTT	CASSLALGLNQPQHF
NA	TRBV30	NA	TRBJ1-5	TGTGCCTGGAGTGTAAGTGCGGGTCAGCCCCAGCATTTT	CAWSVSAGQPQHF
TRBD1	TRBV5-6	NA	TRBJ1-1	TGTGCCAGTCGGGACAGGGCTTTTGGCACTGAAGCTTTCTTT	CASRDRAFGTEAFF
NA	TRBV6-2/TRBV6-3	few	TRBJ2-3	TGTGCCAGCAGTTACTGGCGAGCGGGCCCCAACACAGATACGCAGTATTTT	CASSYWRAGPNTDTQYF
NA	TRBV7-2	NA	TRBJ1-3	TGTGCCAGCAGCTTAGACGGGTTAACTGGAAACACCATATATTTT	CASSLDGLTGNTIYF
TRBD1	TRBV7-9	NA	TRBJ2-1	TGTGCCAGCAGCCGCCCCTCGGGACAGGGTGATTTAGATGAGCAGTTCTTC	CASSRPSGQGDLDEQFF
NA	TRBV18	NA	TRBJ1-5	TGTGCCAGCTCAGAGGGACTTATCAATCAGCCCCAGCATTTT	CASSEGLINQPQHF
NA	TRBV9	NA	TRBJ2-3	TGTGCCAGCAGCGTAGCTCACGGGGAGCTCCGGGATACGCAGTATTTT	CASSVAHGELRDTQYF
TRBD2	TRBV11-2	NA	TRBJ2-2	TGTGCCAGCAGCCCCCCCTGGGGGGGGAAGGGCACCGGGGAGCTGTTTTTT	CASSPPWGGKGTGELFF
NA	TRBV5-5	NA	TRBJ1-2	TGTGCCAGCAGCCCCGAGGCGTACTCCTCAAATGGCTACACCTTC	CASSPEAYSSNGYTF